Following are 21 T cell receptor beta chains from one sample sequenced in a study of early T cells in non-severe SARS-CoV-2 infection. TCRdb re-called the 5' RACE reads with MiXCR, one entry per CDR3 protein. In the table there are tens of thousands of distinct CDR3 sequences, about 12% of which are singletons. The material sequenced was whole blood. The source is an adult who was a healthcare worker with PCR-confirmed SARS-CoV-2 infection or an uninfected control (not recorded which).

This clonotype has a handful of counts. The rearrangement uses TRBV6-5 and TRBJ1-1, with D unclear. Looked up from germline, CDR1 is MNHEY and CDR2 is SVGAGI. Trimming left V 6 bases short and J 4 bases short, with 6 bases between. This CDR3 spans 11 amino acids. The CDR3 reads CASRSTTEAFF. CDR3 coding DNA: TGTGCCAGCAGGAGCACCACTGAAGCTTTCTTT.

This chain joins TRBV30 and TRBJ2-7, with TRBD1 matching over 10 bases. Looked up from germline, CDR1 is GTSNPN and CDR2 is SVGIG (reference sequence). CDR3 length: 13 residues. V was pared by 4 bases and J by 7 bases, with 7 bases of the junction left unmatched. In DNA form, the CDR3 reads TGTGCCTGGACCGGGACAGGGGTAGGGGAGCAGTACTTC. Its translation is CAWTGTGVGEQYF.

This sequence joins TRBV7-2 and TRBJ2-3; TRBD2 matches at 13 bases. Germline V lookup: CDR1 SGHTA, CDR2 FQGNSA. With 5 bases clipped from V and 8 bases from J, the junction kept 7 bases outside the gene matches. The CDR3 runs to 15 residues. As DNA, the CDR3 is TGTGCCAGCAGCGAGGGACTAGCGGGATCTCTTACGCAGTATTTT. Translating gives CASSEGLAGSLTQYF. The full variable domain, its missing parts supplied by reference TRBV7-2 and TRBJ2-3, is GAGVSQSPSNKVTEKGKDVELRCDPISGHTALYWYRQSLGQGLEFLIYFQGNSAPDKSGLPSDRFSAERTGGSVSTLTIQRTQQEDSAVYLCASSEGLAGSLTQYFGPGTRLTVL.

There are a few counts of this clonotype. This sequence joins TRBV12-3 or TRBV12-4 and TRBJ1-1; D gene ambiguous. The V end lost 1 base, the J end lost 1 base, and 4 bases lay between the germline ends. The CDR3 sequence is 13 residues long. Here the CDR3 reads CASSLVENTEAFF. The CDR3 DNA follows: TGTGCCAGCAGTTTAGTGGAGAACACTGAAGCTTTCTTT.

V usage is TRBV29-1 and J usage is TRBJ2-5; the match to TRBD1 covers 9 bases. Germline V lookup: CDR1 SQVTM, CDR2 ANQGSEA. The CDR3 extends over 12 amino acids. With V trimmed by 7 bases and J by 3 bases, 3 bases remained unmatched. The DNA of the CDR3 is TGCAGCGCTCGGACAGGGGAAGAGACCCAGTACTTC. Amino acid sequence: CSARTGEETQYF. Full variable domain (missing parts from reference TRBV29-1 and TRBJ2-5): SAVISQKPSRDICQRGTSLTIQCQVDSQVTMMFWYRQQPGQSLTLIATANQGSEATYESGFVIDKFPISRPNLTFSTLTVSNMSPEDSSIYLCSARTGEETQYFGPGTRLLVL.

The chain carries TRBV7-9 and TRBJ2-5, with D tentatively TRBD1 (6 bases). The V gene's germline CDR1 is SEHNR and CDR2 FQNEAQ (reference sequence). This CDR3 is built from 14 residues. Trimming removed 6 bases from V and 4 bases from J, with 15 bases in between. CDR3 coding DNA: TGTGCCAGCAGGAAAGAAGCAGGGGCAGAGACCCAGTACTTC. Translating gives CASRKEAGAETQYF.

CDR3 amino acids: CASSQEYVPGNQETQYF. The DNA of the CDR3 is TGCGCCAGCAGCCAAGAATACGTTCCCGGAAATCAAGAGACCCAGTACTTC. This chain links TRBV4-3 with TRBJ2-5; D not resolved. Germline lookup yields CDR1 LGHNA and CDR2 YSLEER. The CDR3 spans 17 residues. The germline V and J ends were trimmed by 0 bases and 2 bases, with 16 bases remaining between them.

V and J are TRBV20-1 and TRBJ1-1; D might be TRBD1 (6 bases). Trimming pared 6 bases from V and 4 bases from J, leaving 21 bases between. This CDR3 is 15 amino acids long. CDR1 is DFQATT and CDR2 is SNEGSKA in the germline V gene (reference sequence). Written as DNA, the CDR3 is TGCAGTGCCTATATGAACAGGGCTGCGGGCACTGAAGCTTTCTTT. Protein sequence: CSAYMNRAAGTEAFF.

The J gene is TRBJ1-1, the V gene TRBV14; D may be TRBD1 (6 bases). Germline values: CDR1 SGHDN, CDR2 FVKESK. This CDR3 spans 13 amino acids. Trimming cost V 2 bases and J 9 bases, with 13 bases left between them. The CDR3 DNA is TGTGCCAGCAGCCAATCGTTACAGGGACAAGCTTTCTTT. Its translation: CASSQSLQGQAFF.

This clonotype was detected ten times or more. The CDR3 sequence is CASSAGGGNTEAFF. The DNA of the CDR3 is TGTGCCAGCAGTGCAGGGGGAGGTAACACTGAAGCTTTCTTT. V is TRBV12-3 or TRBV12-4 and J is TRBJ1-1; 7 positions agree with TRBD1. CDR3 length equals 14 residues. V shed 5 bases and J 2 bases; nucleotides not matched to a gene: 5.

This sequence joins TRBV20-1 and TRBJ1-1; D possibly corresponds to TRBD1 (6 bases). Germline-derived CDR1 and CDR2 are DFQATT and SNEGSKA (reference sequence). The CDR3 has 13 amino acids. The V end was cut by 2 bases, the J end by 5 bases, with 12 bases between. In nucleotides, the CDR3 is TGCAGTGCTAGATTAAGAGGGGGAACTGAAGCTTTCTTT. It translates to CSARLRGGTEAFF.

The V call is TRBV7-9, the J call TRBJ2-7; TRBD2 aligns across 8 bases. Unmatched junction bases numbered 12, after V lost 3 bases and J lost 8 bases. The germline gives CDR1 SEHNR, CDR2 FQNEAQ (reference sequence). The CDR3 contains 15 residues. CDR3 sequence reads: CASSFDLAGARKQYF. CDR3 in DNA: TGTGCCAGCAGCTTCGATCTAGCGGGTGCGAGGAAGCAGTACTTC.

This clonotype came up once. The CDR3: CASSPTPQDYGYTF. CDR3 nucleotide sequence: TGTGCCAGCTCACCCACGCCACAGGACTATGGCTACACCTTC. The J gene is TRBJ1-2, the V gene TRBV18; TRBD1 might be the D (5 bases). V was clipped by 3 bases and J by 3 bases, with 11 bases between them. The germline V gene encodes CDR1 KGHSH and CDR2 LQKENI. The CDR3 spans 14 residues.

V usage is TRBV18 and J usage is TRBJ2-7; D is ambiguous. Deletions cut 3 bases from V and 0 bases from J, with 9 bases between. Germline assignment: CDR1 KGHSH and CDR2 LQKENI. The CDR3 is made up of 14 amino acids. CDR3 loop: CASSPTRSSYEQYF. The CDR3 nucleotides read TGTGCCAGCTCACCTACAAGGAGCTCCTACGAGCAGTACTTC.

This clonotype appeared a few times. The V call is TRBV5-5, the J call TRBJ1-5; 8 nucleotides agree with TRBD1. Germline V CDR1 and CDR2: SGHKS, YYEKEE (reference sequence). The CDR3 extends over 17 amino acids. Unmatched junction bases numbered 7, after V lost 2 bases and J lost 0 bases. The CDR3 DNA follows: TGTGCCAGCAGCTTCGGGACAGGAGGACCTAGCAATCAGCCCCAGCATTTT. Protein: CASSFGTGGPSNQPQHF.

This clonotype was seen a handful of times. The J gene is TRBJ2-5, the V gene TRBV7-9, with 9 bases aligning to TRBD2. Germline trimming cut 5 bases from V and 1 base from J; bases unmatched to any gene: 8. There are 16 residues in the CDR3. CDR1 SEHNR and CDR2 FQNEAQ come from the germline V gene (reference sequence). The CDR3 region has the DNA TGTGCCAGCAGCGGCGCGACTAGCGGAGCCCAAGAGACCCAGTACTTC. This encodes CASSGATSGAQETQYF.

This clonotype was recorded at least ten times. The rearrangement uses TRBV2 and TRBJ2-1, with D perhaps assigned TRBD1 or TRBD2 (5 bases each). The V gene lost 5 bases and the J gene lost 8 bases, with 22 bases spanning the gap. CDR1 and CDR2 (germline): SNHLY, FYNNEI. The CDR3 consists of 16 residues. The CDR3 DNA is TGTGCCAGCAGTTCGGGACGGTCAGCCCCTCGCGATGAGCAGTTCTTC. Translated: CASSSGRSAPRDEQFF.

In this sample, this clonotype turned up a few times. The V and J genes are TRBV3-1 and TRBJ2-3, with a tentative D call TRBD2 (5 bases). CDR1 is LGHDT, CDR2 YNNKEL, per germline (reference sequence). There are 15 residues in the CDR3. Trimming stripped 3 bases from V and 6 bases from J, with 16 bases between. The CDR3: CASSQGLTSSDTQYF. The DNA for the CDR3 is TGTGCCAGCAGCCAGGGATTAACTAGTTCGGATACGCAGTATTTT.

This clonotype came up many times. The rearrangement joins TRBV7-6 to TRBJ1-4, with a tentative D call TRBD1 (5 bases). Germline CDR1 reads SGHVS; CDR2 reads FNYEAQ. V lost 6 bases to trimming and J lost 8 bases, with 13 bases between them. The CDR3 is 13 residues long. The CDR3 region has the DNA TGTGCCAGCAGGGGGCTAGGTTTGGAAAAACTGTTTTTT. Translating it yields CASRGLGLEKLFF.

This clonotype was seen only a few times. This chain joins TRBV18 and TRBJ1-4, with D possibly being TRBD1 (6 bases). CDR1 KGHSH and CDR2 LQKENI come from the germline V gene. V lost 2 bases to trimming and J lost 8 bases, with 18 bases between them. This CDR3 is 16 amino acids long. The CDR3, as DNA: TGTGCCAGCTCACCATCACCCCCAGGGAGGGGGGAAAAACTGTTTTTT. Translation gives CASSPSPPGRGEKLFF.

The chain employs TRBV3-1 and TRBJ2-2; TRBD1 is a possible D gene (6 bases). Germline CDR1 reads LGHDT; CDR2 reads YNNKEL (reference sequence). V was clipped by 3 bases and J by 9 bases, with 14 bases between them. The CDR3 has 14 amino acids. The CDR3 reads CASSQGARSRELFF. The CDR3 DNA follows: TGTGCCAGCAGCCAGGGGGCCAGGTCTAGGGAGCTGTTTTTT.